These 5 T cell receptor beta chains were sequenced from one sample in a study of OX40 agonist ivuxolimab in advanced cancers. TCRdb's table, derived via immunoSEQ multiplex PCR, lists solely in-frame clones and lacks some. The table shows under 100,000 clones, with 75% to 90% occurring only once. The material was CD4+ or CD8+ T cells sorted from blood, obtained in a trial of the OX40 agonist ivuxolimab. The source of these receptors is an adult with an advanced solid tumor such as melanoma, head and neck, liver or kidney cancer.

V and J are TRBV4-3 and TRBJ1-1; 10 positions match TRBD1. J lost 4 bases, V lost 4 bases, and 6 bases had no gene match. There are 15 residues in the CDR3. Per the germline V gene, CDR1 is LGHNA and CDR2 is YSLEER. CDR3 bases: TGCGCCAGCAGCCGACCTGACAGGGGGCCCACTGAAGCTTTCTTT. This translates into CASSRPDRGPTEAFF.

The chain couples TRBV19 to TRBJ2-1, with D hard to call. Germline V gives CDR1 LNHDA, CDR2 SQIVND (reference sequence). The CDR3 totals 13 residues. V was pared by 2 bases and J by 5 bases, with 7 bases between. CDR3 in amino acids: CASSINPDNEQFF. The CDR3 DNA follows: TGTGCCAGTAGTATAAACCCAGACAATGAGCAGTTCTTC.

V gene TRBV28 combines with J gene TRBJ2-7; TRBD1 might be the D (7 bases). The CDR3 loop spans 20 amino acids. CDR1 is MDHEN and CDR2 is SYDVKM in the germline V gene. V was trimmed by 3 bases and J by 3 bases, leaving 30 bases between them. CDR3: CASSFEPVQGRLTSRYEQYF. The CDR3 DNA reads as TGTGCCAGCAGTTTTGAGCCGGTACAGGGGAGGCTTACTTCCCGCTACGAGCAGTACTTC.

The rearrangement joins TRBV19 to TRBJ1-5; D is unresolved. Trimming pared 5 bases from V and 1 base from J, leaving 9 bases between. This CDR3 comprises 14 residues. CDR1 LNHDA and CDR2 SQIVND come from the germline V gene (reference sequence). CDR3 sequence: CASSVRLSNQPQHF. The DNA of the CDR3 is TGTGCCAGTAGTGTCAGATTGAGCAATCAGCCCCAGCATTTT.

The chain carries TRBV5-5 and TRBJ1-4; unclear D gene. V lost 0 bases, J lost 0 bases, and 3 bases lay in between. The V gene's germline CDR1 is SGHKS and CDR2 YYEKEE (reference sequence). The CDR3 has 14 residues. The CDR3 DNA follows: TGTGCCAGCAGCTTGGCAGCAACTAATGAAAAACTGTTTTTT. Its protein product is CASSLAATNEKLFF. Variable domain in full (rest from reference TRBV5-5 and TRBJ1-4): DAGVTQSPTHLIKTRGQQVTLRCSPISGHKSVSWYQQVLGQGPQFIFQYYEKEERGRGNFPDRFSARQFPNYSSELNVNALLLGDSALYLCASSLAATNEKLFFGSGTQLSVL.